One and the same sample provided the 29 T cell receptor beta chains below, sequenced in a study of blood T cell repertoires in COVID-19 (dated by TCRdb to 2019 to 2021). The library was generated by the immunoSEQ multiplex PCR assay. Held by TCRdb, this immuneACCESS table contains in-frame sequences only and omits some clones. Under half of the omission traces to an unresolved V gene where checked; the cause of the rest is unknown. This sample comprises approximately 250,000 clones, roughly 88% of them detected only once. Of the sample, roughly 10% is held by the ten largest clones. The sample taken for sequencing was peripheral blood. The receptors derive from a woman in her 70s with COVID-19, enrolled during active disease.

Only one count was recorded for this clone. The chain is built from TRBV12-3 or TRBV12-4 and TRBJ2-3; no clear D. The CDR3 has 12 amino acids. V was cut by 3 bases and J by 9 bases, with 10 bases left in between. Written as DNA, the CDR3 is TGTGCCAGCAGTTTGTCTGGGCCCACGCAGTATTTT. Encoded protein: CASSLSGPTQYF.

This rearrangement joins TRBV11-3 to TRBJ2-3; tentatively, D is TRBD1 (5 bases). This CDR3 is 15 amino acids long. Germline values: CDR1 SGHNT, CDR2 YENEEA. V was cut by 0 bases and J by 3 bases, with 10 bases left in between. CDR3 sequence: CASSLDSQGTDTQYF. Written as DNA, the CDR3 is TGTGCCAGCAGCTTAGATAGCCAGGGTACAGATACGCAGTATTTT.

J is TRBJ1-2 and V is TRBV28; TRBD1 aligns across 8 bases. There are 14 residues in the CDR3. V dropped 4 bases and J dropped 4; count of bases not matched to a gene: 5. Per the germline V gene, CDR1 is MDHEN and CDR2 is SYDVKM. The CDR3 loop reads CASSSIQGVYGYTF. For the CDR3, the DNA is TGTGCCAGCAGTTCGATACAGGGGGTCTATGGCTACACCTTC.

The rearrangement joins TRBV25-1 to TRBJ1-2, with 8 bases identical to TRBD1. This CDR3 spans 15 amino acids. Per germline, CDR1 MGHDK and CDR2 SYGVNS. J gave up 7 bases and V 5 bases, and 12 bases lay outside the gene matches. CDR3 in amino acids: CASSPRGQGIGGYTF. CDR3 sequence (DNA): TGTGCCAGCAGTCCCCGTGGACAGGGCATCGGTGGCTACACCTTC.

This clone is termed large. The chain has TRBV11-2 and TRBJ1-4; 8 bases are a match to TRBD1. The CDR3 covers 17 residues. The junction had 13 bases not matched to a gene; V was cut back by 5 bases and J by 5 bases. Germline V CDR1 and CDR2: SGHAT, FQNNGV. The CDR3 sequence is CASSPWTGPAKNEKLFF. CDR3 DNA sequence: TGTGCCAGCAGCCCATGGACAGGGCCGGCTAAAAATGAAAAACTGTTTTTT.

Here the CDR3 reads CASSLGTGTSFEAFF. CDR3 coding DNA: TGTGCCAGCTCACTCGGGACAGGTACCAGCTTTGAAGCTTTCTTT. The V and J genes are TRBV18 and TRBJ1-1, with 8 bases fitting TRBD1. CDR1 and CDR2 from the germline V gene are KGHSH and LQKENI. V gave up 4 bases and J gave up 7 bases; unmatched junction bases: 11. This CDR3 is 15 amino acids long.

This chain connects TRBV6-5 to TRBJ2-3, with 10 bases lining up with TRBD1. Trimming removed 5 bases from V and 5 bases from J; junction bases left unmatched: 7. This CDR3 comprises 15 residues. The germline V gene has CDR1 MNHEY and CDR2 SVGAGI. The CDR3 region has the DNA TGTGCCAGCAGTCAATCGACAGGGGGCTTAGATACGCAGTATTTT. This codes for CASSQSTGGLDTQYF.

The V and J genes are TRBV9 and TRBJ1-4; D call uncertain. The CDR3 has 15 amino acids. The germline V and J ends were trimmed by 0 bases and 1 base, with 7 bases remaining between them. The V gene's germline CDR1 is SGDLS and CDR2 YYNGEE. The CDR3 loop is CASSVGLLTNEKLFF. CDR3 sequence (DNA): TGTGCCAGCAGCGTAGGACTTTTAACTAATGAAAAACTGTTTTTT.

The chain couples TRBV27 to TRBJ2-1; TRBD2 matches at 11 bases. From germline, CDR1 is MNHEY and CDR2 SMNVEV (reference sequence). V lost 4 bases, J lost 8 bases, and 7 bases stayed unmatched. CDR3 length: 15 residues. CDR3 loop: CASSWTSGPSDEQFF. DNA of the CDR3: TGTGCCAGCAGTTGGACTAGCGGGCCGTCGGATGAGCAGTTCTTC.

The chain joins TRBV19 to TRBJ2-5; TRBD1 matches 8 bases. CDR3 length equals 16 residues. The V gene's germline CDR1 is LNHDA and CDR2 SQIVND (reference sequence). V lost 6 bases to trimming and J lost 0 bases; unmatched junction nucleotides: 9. The CDR3 bases are TGTGCCAGTAGATCGGTAGGACAGGGTAACCAAGAGACCCAGTACTTC. Amino acids: CASRSVGQGNQETQYF.

The rearrangement uses TRBV11-2 and TRBJ2-7; maybe TRBD2 (5 bases). V lost 3 bases, J lost 3 bases, and 15 bases lay in between. Germline V lookup: CDR1 SGHAT, CDR2 FQNNGV. This CDR3 contains 15 residues. The CDR3 region is CASSFPGPGIYEQYF. The CDR3, as DNA: TGTGCCAGCAGCTTCCCCGGGCCCGGGATCTACGAGCAGTACTTC.

This clone showed up just once. The V and J genes are TRBV19 and TRBJ2-2; D possibly corresponds to TRBD1 (6 bases). V was pared by 10 bases and J by 4 bases, with 19 bases between. Looked up from germline, CDR1 is LNHDA and CDR2 is SQIVND (reference sequence). This CDR3 contains 15 residues. CDR3 bases: TGTGCCATCAACCAGGGGCCGACAGGCACCGGGGAGCTGTTTTTT. It codes for CAINQGPTGTGELFF.

CDR3 coding DNA: TGTGCCAGTAGTGACGGGTTTGGGAACTATGGCTACACCTTC. Amino acids: CASSDGFGNYGYTF. The rearrangement links TRBV19 to TRBJ1-2, with D uncertain. V lost 5 bases and J lost 2, with 12 bases in between. From germline, CDR1 is LNHDA and CDR2 SQIVND (reference sequence). The CDR3 has 14 residues. Drawing the rest from reference TRBV19 and TRBJ1-2, the complete variable domain is DGGITQSPKYLFRKEGQNVTLSCEQNLNHDAMYWYRQDPGQGLRLIYYSQIVNDFQKGDIAEGYSVSREKKESFPLTVTSAQKNPTAFYLCASSDGFGNYGYTFGSGTRLTVV.

The chain carries TRBV7-2 and TRBJ1-2; D possibly corresponds to TRBD1 (6 bases). From germline, CDR1 is SGHTA and CDR2 FQGNSA. Trimming cost V 10 bases and J 8 bases, with 20 bases left between them. The CDR3 totals 13 residues. The CDR3, as DNA: TGTGCCACCCAGGCCGGAAACAGGGAAGGCTACACCTTC. It is translated as CATQAGNREGYTF.

This chain links TRBV5-1 with TRBJ2-3, with 10 bases fitting TRBD2. CDR3 length equals 15 residues. Trimming took 0 bases from V and 5 from J; bases not matched to a gene: 3. Per germline, CDR1 SGHRS and CDR2 YFSETQ. The DNA for the CDR3 is TGCGCCAGCAGCTTGGGGCTAGCGGGAGTAGATACGCAGTATTTT. Translation: CASSLGLAGVDTQYF.

This sequence joins TRBV28 and TRBJ2-1; TRBD2 is a possible D gene (5 bases). The CDR3 sequence is 17 residues long. Germline CDR1 and CDR2: MDHEN and SYDVKM. The V and J ends lost 5 bases and 8 bases respectively, with 25 bases between them. The DNA for the CDR3 is TGTGCCAGCAGTCCCCTTGTACTAGTTTCGTATCGGGATGAGCAGTTCTTC. It specifies CASSPLVLVSYRDEQFF.

CDR3 DNA: TGTGCCAGCAGCTTTACAGGGGGATCATTTGGCTACACCTTC. Its translation: CASSFTGGSFGYTF. The J gene is TRBJ1-2, the V gene TRBV7-2; 8 nucleotides match TRBD1. The CDR3 has 14 residues. The ends lost 3 bases at V and 7 bases at J; junction bases unmatched: 7. From germline, CDR1 is SGHTA and CDR2 FQGNSA. The entire variable domain, with the rest obtained from reference TRBV7-2 and TRBJ1-2, is as follows: GAGVSQSPSNKVTEKGKDVELRCDPISGHTALYWYRQSLGQGLEFLIYFQGNSAPDKSGLPSDRFSAERTGGSVSTLTIQRTQQEDSAVYLCASSFTGGSFGYTFGSGTRLTVV.

This chain joins TRBV2 and TRBJ2-3; D may be TRBD2 (5 bases). Germline CDR1 reads SNHLY; CDR2 reads FYNNEI. The CDR3 contains 14 residues. The V end was cut by 3 bases, the J end by 2 bases, with 9 bases between. DNA for the CDR3: TGTGCCAGCAGTGAGAGAGCGGTCACAGATACGCAGTATTTT. This translates into CASSERAVTDTQYF.

The chain is built from TRBV19 and TRBJ1-1, with 9 nucleotides matching TRBD1. Unmatched junction bases numbered 8, after V lost 1 base and J lost 5 bases. This CDR3 is 16 amino acids long. Looked up from germline, CDR1 is LNHDA and CDR2 is SQIVND (reference sequence). The CDR3, as DNA: TGTGCCAGTAGTATAGGGGACAGGGTGTTAAATACTGAAGCTTTCTTT. Translating gives CASSIGDRVLNTEAFF.

V and J are TRBV28 and TRBJ1-1; 7 positions agree with TRBD1. CDR1 and CDR2 (germline): MDHEN, SYDVKM. The CDR3 is 13 residues long. With V trimmed by 8 bases and J by 0 bases, 3 bases remained unmatched. CDR3 sequence (DNA): TGTGCCAGCTGGGGGACAGTGAACACTGAAGCTTTCTTT. As protein: CASWGTVNTEAFF.

The CDR3 sequence: CASSPRVRGKPQETQYF. For the CDR3, the DNA is TGTGCCAGCAGCCCTCGGGTACGAGGGAAGCCCCAAGAGACCCAGTACTTC. The chain uses TRBV11-2 and TRBJ2-5; D is perhaps TRBD2 (5 bases). Germline V gives CDR1 SGHAT, CDR2 FQNNGV. The V end lost 5 bases, the J end lost 1 base, and 20 bases lay between the germline ends. The CDR3 totals 17 residues.

In its sample, this clone was seen once. The chain couples TRBV11-3 to TRBJ1-6; perhaps TRBD1 as D (5 bases). This CDR3 has 13 residues. Trimming removed 4 bases at V and 14 bases at J, with 15 bases between. Germline-derived CDR1 and CDR2 are SGHNT and YENEEA. The CDR3 is CASSSTQGSTLHF. The CDR3 bases are TGTGCCAGCAGCTCGACCCAGGGCAGTACCCTCCACTTT.

J is TRBJ2-3 and V is TRBV2; D not resolved. V gave up 7 bases and J gave up 0 bases, with 20 bases separating them. Germline CDR1 reads SNHLY; CDR2 reads FYNNEI. The length of the CDR3 is 17 residues. Here the CDR3 DNA reads TGTGCCAGCACCTTCCCCCCTGACTGGTCTAGCACAGATACGCAGTATTTT. It is translated as CASTFPPDWSSTDTQYF.

The chain employs TRBV28 and TRBJ2-2; the D gene is possibly TRBD2 (6 bases). Germline CDR1 reads MDHEN; CDR2 reads SYDVKM. The CDR3 runs 16 residues. Trimming shortened V by 1 base and J by 5 bases, and 14 bases separated the two germline ends. The CDR3 here is CASSLSAGGRTGELFF. In DNA form, the CDR3 reads TGTGCCAGCAGTTTATCGGCCGGGGGAAGGACCGGGGAGCTGTTTTTT.

The chain employs TRBV13 and TRBJ2-3; 8 nucleotides line up with TRBD2. The CDR3 is 16 amino acids. Germline assignment: CDR1 PRHDT and CDR2 FYEKMQ (reference sequence). The V gene end was trimmed by 3 bases and the J gene end by 0 bases; junction bases not matched to a gene: 5. CDR3 sequence: CASSLVPSGSTDTQYF. As DNA, the CDR3 is TGTGCCAGCAGCTTGGTGCCTAGCGGGAGCACAGATACGCAGTATTTT. Drawing the rest from reference TRBV13 and TRBJ2-3, the complete variable domain is AAGVIQSPRHLIKEKRETATLKCYPIPRHDTVYWYQQGPGQDPQFLISFYEKMQSDKGSIPDRFSAQQFSDYHSELNMSSLELGDSALYFCASSLVPSGSTDTQYFGPGTRLTVL.

The chain recombines TRBV20-1 with TRBJ2-3; TRBD2 agrees at 9 bases. Germline V gives CDR1 DFQATT, CDR2 SNEGSKA (reference sequence). J lost 2 bases, V lost 6 bases, and 15 bases had no gene match. This CDR3 has 17 residues. CDR3 in DNA: TGCAGTGCCAGTGGGCGGGAGGGCCGAGGGGTCACAGATACGCAGTATTTT. It is translated as CSASGREGRGVTDTQYF.

This chain links TRBV5-1 with TRBJ1-2; 7 bases map to TRBD1. Looked up from germline, CDR1 is SGHRS and CDR2 is YFSETQ. The ends lost 3 bases at V and 6 bases at J; junction bases unmatched: 8. This CDR3 is built from 14 residues. DNA for the CDR3: TGCGCCAGCAGCTCTCAGACAGGGCTTCATGGCTACACCTTC. It yields the protein CASSSQTGLHGYTF.

V is TRBV5-1 and J is TRBJ2-3; 7 bases align to TRBD2. This CDR3 contains 13 residues. The germline V gene has CDR1 SGHRS and CDR2 YFSETQ. V shed 5 bases, J shed 3 bases, and the junction held 3 bases outside the gene matches. CDR3 region: CASRGRVTDTQYF. The CDR3 DNA reads TGCGCCAGCAGAGGGAGGGTAACAGATACGCAGTATTTT.

J is TRBJ1-5 and V is TRBV4-2, with D possibly being TRBD1 (5 bases). CDR3 size: 17 residues. Germline values: CDR1 LGHNA, CDR2 YNFKEQ. The V and J ends lost 0 bases and 0 bases respectively, with 12 bases between them. CDR3 DNA sequence: TGTGCCAGCAGCCAAGATACGGGGGGGGATAGCAATCAGCCCCAGCATTTT. As protein: CASSQDTGGDSNQPQHF.